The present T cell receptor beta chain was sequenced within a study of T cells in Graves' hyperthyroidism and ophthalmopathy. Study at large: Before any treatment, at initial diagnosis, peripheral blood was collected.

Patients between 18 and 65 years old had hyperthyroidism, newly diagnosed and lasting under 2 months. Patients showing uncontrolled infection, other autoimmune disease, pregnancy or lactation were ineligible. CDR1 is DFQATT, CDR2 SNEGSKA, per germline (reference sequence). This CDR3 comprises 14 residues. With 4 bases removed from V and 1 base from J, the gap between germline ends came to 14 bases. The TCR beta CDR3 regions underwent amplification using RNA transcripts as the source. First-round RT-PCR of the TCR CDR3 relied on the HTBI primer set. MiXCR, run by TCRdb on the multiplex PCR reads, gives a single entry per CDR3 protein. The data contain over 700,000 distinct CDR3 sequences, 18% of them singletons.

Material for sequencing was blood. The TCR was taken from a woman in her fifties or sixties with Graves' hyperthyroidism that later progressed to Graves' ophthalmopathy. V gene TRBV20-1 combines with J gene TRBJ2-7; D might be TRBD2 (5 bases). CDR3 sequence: CSAKRTLLSYEQYF. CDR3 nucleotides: TGCAGTGCTAAGAGGACTCTGTTATCCTACGAGCAGTACTTC.